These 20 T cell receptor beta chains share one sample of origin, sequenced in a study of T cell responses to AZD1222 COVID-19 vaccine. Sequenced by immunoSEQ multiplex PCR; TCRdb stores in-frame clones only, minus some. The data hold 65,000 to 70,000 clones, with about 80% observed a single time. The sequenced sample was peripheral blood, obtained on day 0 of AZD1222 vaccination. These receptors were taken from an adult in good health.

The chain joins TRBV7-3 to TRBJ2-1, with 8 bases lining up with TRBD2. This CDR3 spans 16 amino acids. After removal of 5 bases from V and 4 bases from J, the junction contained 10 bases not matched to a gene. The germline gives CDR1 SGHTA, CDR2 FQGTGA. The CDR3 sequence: CASSPGGALSYNEQFF. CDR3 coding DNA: TGTGCCAGCAGCCCGGGGGGGGCGTTAAGTTACAATGAGCAGTTCTTC. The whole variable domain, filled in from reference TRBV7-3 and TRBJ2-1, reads GAGVSQTPSNKVTEKGKYVELRCDPISGHTALYWYRQSLGQGPEFLIYFQGTGAADDSGLPNDRFFAVRPEGSVSTLKIQRTERGDSAVYLCASSPGGALSYNEQFFGPGTRLTVL.

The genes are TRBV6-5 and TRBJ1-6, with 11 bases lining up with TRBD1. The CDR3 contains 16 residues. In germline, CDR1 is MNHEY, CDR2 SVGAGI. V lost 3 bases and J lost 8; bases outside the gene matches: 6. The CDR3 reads CASSYRDRGIHSPLHF. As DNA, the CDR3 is TGTGCCAGCAGTTATCGGGACAGGGGGATACATTCACCCCTCCACTTT.

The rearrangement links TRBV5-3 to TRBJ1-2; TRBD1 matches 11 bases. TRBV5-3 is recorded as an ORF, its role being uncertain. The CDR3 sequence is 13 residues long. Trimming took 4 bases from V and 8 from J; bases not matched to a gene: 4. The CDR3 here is CARSEDRGLGYTF. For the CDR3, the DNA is TGTGCCAGAAGCGAGGACAGGGGGCTAGGCTACACCTTC.

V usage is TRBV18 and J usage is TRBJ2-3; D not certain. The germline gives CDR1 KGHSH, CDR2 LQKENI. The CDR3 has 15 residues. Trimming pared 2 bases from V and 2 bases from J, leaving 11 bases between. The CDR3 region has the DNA TGTGCCAGCTCACCAAAGTTGGGGTACACAGATACGCAGTATTTT. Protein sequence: CASSPKLGYTDTQYF. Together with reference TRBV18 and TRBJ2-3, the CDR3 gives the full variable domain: NAGVMQNPRHLVRRRGQEARLRCSPMKGHSHVYWYRQLPEEGLKFMVYLQKENIIDESGMPKERFSAEFPKEGPSILRIQQVVRGDSAAYFCASSPKLGYTDTQYFGPGTRLTVL.

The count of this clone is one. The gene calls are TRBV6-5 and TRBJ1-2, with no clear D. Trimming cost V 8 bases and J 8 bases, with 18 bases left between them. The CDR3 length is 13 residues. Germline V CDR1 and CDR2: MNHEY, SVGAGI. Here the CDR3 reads CASAPREAGGYTF. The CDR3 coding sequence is TGTGCCAGCGCCCCCCGGGAGGCGGGGGGCTACACCTTC.

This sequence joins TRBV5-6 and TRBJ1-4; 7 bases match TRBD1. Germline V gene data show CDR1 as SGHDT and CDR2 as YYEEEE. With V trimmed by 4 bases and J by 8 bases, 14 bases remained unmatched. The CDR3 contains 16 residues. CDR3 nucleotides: TGTGCCAGCAGCCAAAGGCTGACAGGGTCCGGGGAAAAACTGTTTTTT. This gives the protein CASSQRLTGSGEKLFF.

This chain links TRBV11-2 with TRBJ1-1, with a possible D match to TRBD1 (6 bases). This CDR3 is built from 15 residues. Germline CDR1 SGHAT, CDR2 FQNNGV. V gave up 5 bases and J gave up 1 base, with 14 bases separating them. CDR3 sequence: CASSEGPTGNTEAFF. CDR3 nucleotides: TGTGCCAGCAGCGAGGGTCCGACAGGGAACACTGAAGCTTTCTTT.

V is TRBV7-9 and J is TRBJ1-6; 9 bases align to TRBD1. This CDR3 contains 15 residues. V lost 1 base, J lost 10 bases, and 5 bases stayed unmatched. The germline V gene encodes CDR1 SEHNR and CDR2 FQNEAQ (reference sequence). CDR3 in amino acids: CASSLGDREASPLHF. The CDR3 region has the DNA TGTGCCAGCAGCTTAGGGGACAGGGAGGCATCACCCCTCCACTTT.

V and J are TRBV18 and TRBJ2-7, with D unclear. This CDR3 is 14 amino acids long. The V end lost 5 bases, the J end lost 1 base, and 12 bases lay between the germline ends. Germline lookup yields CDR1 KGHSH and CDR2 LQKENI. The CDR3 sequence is CASSDTERSYEQYF. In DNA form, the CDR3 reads TGTGCCAGCTCAGACACTGAACGGTCCTACGAGCAGTACTTC. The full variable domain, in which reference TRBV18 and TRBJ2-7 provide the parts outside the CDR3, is NAGVMQNPRHLVRRRGQEARLRCSPMKGHSHVYWYRQLPEEGLKFMVYLQKENIIDESGMPKERFSAEFPKEGPSILRIQQVVRGDSAAYFCASSDTERSYEQYFGPGTRLTVT.

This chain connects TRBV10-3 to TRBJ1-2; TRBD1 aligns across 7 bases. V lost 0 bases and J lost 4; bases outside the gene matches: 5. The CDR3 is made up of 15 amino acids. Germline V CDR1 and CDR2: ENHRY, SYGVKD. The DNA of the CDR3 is TGTGCCATCAGTGAGTCATCCAGGGGGGCCTATGGCTACACCTTC. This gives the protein CAISESSRGAYGYTF.

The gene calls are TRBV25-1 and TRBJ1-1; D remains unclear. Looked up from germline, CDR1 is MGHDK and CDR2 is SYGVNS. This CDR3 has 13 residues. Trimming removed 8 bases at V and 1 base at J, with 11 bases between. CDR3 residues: CASSHPGNTEAFF. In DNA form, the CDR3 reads TGTGCCAGCTCCCACCCCGGGAACACTGAAGCTTTCTTT.

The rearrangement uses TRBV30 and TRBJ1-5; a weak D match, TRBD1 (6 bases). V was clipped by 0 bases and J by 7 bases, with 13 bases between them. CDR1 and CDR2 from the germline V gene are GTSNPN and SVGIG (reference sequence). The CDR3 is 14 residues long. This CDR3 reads CAWSVLQGQQPQHF. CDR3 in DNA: TGTGCCTGGAGTGTACTTCAGGGACAACAGCCCCAGCATTTT.

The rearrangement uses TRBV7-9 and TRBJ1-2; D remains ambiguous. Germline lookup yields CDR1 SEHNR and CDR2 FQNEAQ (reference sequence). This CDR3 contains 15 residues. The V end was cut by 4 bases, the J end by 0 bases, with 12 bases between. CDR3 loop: CASSSGLQANYGYTF. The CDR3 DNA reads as TGTGCCAGCAGCTCCGGACTTCAAGCTAACTATGGCTACACCTTC.

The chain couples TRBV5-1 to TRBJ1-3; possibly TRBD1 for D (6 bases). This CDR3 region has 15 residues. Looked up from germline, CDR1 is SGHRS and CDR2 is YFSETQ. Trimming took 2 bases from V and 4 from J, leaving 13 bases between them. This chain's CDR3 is CASSLPVTGGNTIYF. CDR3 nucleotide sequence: TGCGCCAGCAGCTTACCTGTGACAGGAGGAAACACCATATATTTT.

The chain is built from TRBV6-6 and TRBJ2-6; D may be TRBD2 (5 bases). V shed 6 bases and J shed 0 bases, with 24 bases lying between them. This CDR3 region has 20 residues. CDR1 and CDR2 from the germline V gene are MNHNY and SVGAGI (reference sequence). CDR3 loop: CASSFRLAGPILSGANVLTF. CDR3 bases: TGTGCCAGCAGCTTCAGACTTGCGGGTCCTATTCTCTCTGGGGCCAACGTCCTGACTTTC.

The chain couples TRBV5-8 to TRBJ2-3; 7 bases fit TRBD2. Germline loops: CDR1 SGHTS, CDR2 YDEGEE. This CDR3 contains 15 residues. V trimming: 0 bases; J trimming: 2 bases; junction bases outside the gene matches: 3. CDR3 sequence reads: CASSLDRGDTDTQYF. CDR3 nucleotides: TGTGCCAGCAGCTTGGATCGGGGGGACACAGATACGCAGTATTTT.

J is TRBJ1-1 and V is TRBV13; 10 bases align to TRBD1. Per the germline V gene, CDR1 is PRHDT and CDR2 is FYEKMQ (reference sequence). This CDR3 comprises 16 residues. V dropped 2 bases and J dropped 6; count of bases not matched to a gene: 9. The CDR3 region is CASSLLRGTGEPEAFF. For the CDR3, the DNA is TGTGCCAGCAGCTTATTACGTGGGACAGGGGAACCTGAAGCTTTCTTT.

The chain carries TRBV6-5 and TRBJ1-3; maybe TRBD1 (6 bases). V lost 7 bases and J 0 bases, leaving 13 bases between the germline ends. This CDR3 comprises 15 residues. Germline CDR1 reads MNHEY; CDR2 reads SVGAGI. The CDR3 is CASTPDSSSGNTIYF. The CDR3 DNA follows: TGTGCCAGCACCCCGGACAGCTCCTCTGGAAACACCATATATTTT.

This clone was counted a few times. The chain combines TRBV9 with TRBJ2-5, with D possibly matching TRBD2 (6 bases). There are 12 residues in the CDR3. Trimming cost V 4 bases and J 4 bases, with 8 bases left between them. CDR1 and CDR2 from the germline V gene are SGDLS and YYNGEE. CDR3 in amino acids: CASSTGGETQYF. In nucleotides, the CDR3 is TGTGCCAGCAGCACCGGGGGAGAGACCCAGTACTTC. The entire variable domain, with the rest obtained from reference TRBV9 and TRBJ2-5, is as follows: DSGVTQTPKHLITATGQRVTLRCSPRSGDLSVYWYQQSLDQGLQFLIQYYNGEERAKGNILERFSAQQFPDLHSELNLSSLELGDSALYFCASSTGGETQYFGPGTRLLVL.

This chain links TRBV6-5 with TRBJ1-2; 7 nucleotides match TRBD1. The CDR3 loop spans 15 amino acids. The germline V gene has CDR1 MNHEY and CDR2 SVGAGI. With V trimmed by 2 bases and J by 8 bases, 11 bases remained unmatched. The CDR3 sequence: CASSYGRGFRRGYTF. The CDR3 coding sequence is TGTGCCAGCAGTTACGGCAGGGGGTTTAGGAGGGGCTACACCTTC.